Following are 17 T cell receptor beta chains from one sample sequenced in a study of shared clonotypes between healthy human individuals. Produced via immunoSEQ multiplex PCR; TCRdb's table is partial and in-frame only. The sample gives hundreds of thousands of clones, less than 80% of which show up once; around 1.7% is in the top ten. Material: memory CD4+ T cells sorted from blood. Subset: CD45RA-negative fraction. All receptors derive from a woman aged 25 to 39 in good health.

The rearrangement uses TRBV29-1 and TRBJ2-5, with 13 bases that match TRBD2. Germline V CDR1 and CDR2: SQVTM, ANQGSEA. The CDR3 runs to 18 residues. V was clipped by 3 bases and J by 3 bases; unmatched bases: 13. The CDR3 reads CSVEFGLAGVRGEETQYF. The CDR3 DNA is TGCAGCGTTGAGTTCGGACTAGCGGGAGTCCGGGGCGAAGAGACCCAGTACTTC. Full variable domain (remainder filled in from reference TRBV29-1 and TRBJ2-5): SAVISQKPSRDICQRGTSLTIQCQVDSQVTMMFWYRQQPGQSLTLIATANQGSEATYESGFVIDKFPISRPNLTFSTLTVSNMSPEDSSIYLCSVEFGLAGVRGEETQYFGPGTRLLVL.

V and J are TRBV5-6 and TRBJ2-3; unclear D gene. Trimming removed 4 bases from V and 0 bases from J, with 21 bases in between. Per the germline V gene, CDR1 is SGHDT and CDR2 is YYEEEE. The CDR3 consists of 18 residues. The CDR3, as DNA: TGTGCCAGCAGCCTCCGGTCAATTGGCACGGCTAGCACAGATACGCAGTATTTT. Translating it yields CASSLRSIGTASTDTQYF.

The chain is built from TRBV6-5 and TRBJ2-7; 7 bases fit TRBD2. CDR3 length: 12 amino acids. In germline, CDR1 is MNHEY, CDR2 SVGAGI. J lost 2 bases, V lost 8 bases, and 3 bases had no gene match. The CDR3 bases are TGTGCCAGCTTCAGCGGGGCCTACGAGCAGTACTTC. This encodes CASFSGAYEQYF.

The chain combines TRBV7-3 with TRBJ2-1; D remains ambiguous. The CDR3 sequence is 14 residues long. CDR1 SGHTA and CDR2 FQGTGA come from the germline V gene. V was clipped by 3 bases and J by 4 bases, with 10 bases between them. The DNA of the CDR3 is TGTGCCAGCAGCTTCCAGGCCGGTTACAATGAGCAGTTCTTC. It yields the protein CASSFQAGYNEQFF. Filled out from reference TRBV7-3 and TRBJ2-1, the complete variable domain reads GAGVSQTPSNKVTEKGKYVELRCDPISGHTALYWYRQSLGQGPEFLIYFQGTGAADDSGLPNDRFFAVRPEGSVSTLKIQRTERGDSAVYLCASSFQAGYNEQFFGPGTRLTVL.

The gene calls are TRBV6-5 and TRBJ1-5, with D uncertain. CDR3 length: 13 amino acids. Trimming cost V 5 bases and J 5 bases, with 10 bases left between them. Germline values: CDR1 MNHEY, CDR2 SVGAGI. The CDR3 DNA reads TGTGCCAGCAGTGGACGCCCCCATCAGCCCCAGCATTTT. This codes for CASSGRPHQPQHF.

The gene calls are TRBV4-1 and TRBJ2-4; 7 bases fit TRBD1. The CDR3 sequence is 15 residues long. V trimming: 2 bases; J trimming: 3 bases; junction bases outside the gene matches: 4. Per germline, CDR1 MGHRA and CDR2 YSYEKL. The CDR3 sequence is CASSQIRDSKNIQYF. CDR3 in DNA: TGCGCCAGCAGCCAAATCCGGGACAGCAAAAACATTCAGTACTTC.

For this clone: This sample includes further DNA sequences coding for the same CDR3. V is TRBV18 and J is TRBJ1-1; possibly TRBD1 for D (5 bases). V dropped 3 bases and J dropped 1 base, with 12 bases sitting between them. This CDR3 has 15 amino acids. The germline V gene encodes CDR1 KGHSH and CDR2 LQKENI. CDR3 sequence reads: CASSPPGQTNTEAFF. The CDR3 region has the DNA TGTGCCAGCTCACCTCCGGGGCAGACGAACACTGAAGCTTTCTTT.

This chain uses TRBV10-1 with TRBJ2-3; possibly TRBD2 for D (6 bases). Germline V gives CDR1 WNHNN, CDR2 SYGVQD (reference sequence). The length of the CDR3 is 15 residues. V lost 10 bases, J lost 4 bases, and 21 bases lay in between. CDR3 amino acids: CANERAPGPPDTQYF. The CDR3 DNA sequence: TGCGCCAACGAGCGGGCCCCAGGGCCCCCAGATACGCAGTATTTT.

V is TRBV5-1 and J is TRBJ2-5; 7 positions agree with TRBD1. J was trimmed by 5 bases and V by 5 bases; bases with no gene match: 9. From germline, CDR1 is SGHRS and CDR2 YFSETQ. The CDR3 is 14 residues long. The CDR3 is CASRVGTVGETQYF. DNA of the CDR3: TGCGCCAGCAGAGTCGGGACAGTCGGCGAGACCCAGTACTTC.

Many counts were recorded for this clone. Different DNA sequences within this sample yield the same CDR3. This sequence joins TRBV6-5 and TRBJ2-7, with unresolved D. Trimming cost V 6 bases and J 0 bases, with 12 bases left between them. This CDR3 has 14 amino acids. Germline values: CDR1 MNHEY, CDR2 SVGAGI. This CDR3 reads CASRRDFSSYEQYF. DNA of the CDR3: TGTGCCAGCAGAAGGGATTTTAGCTCCTACGAGCAGTACTTC.

There are many counts of this clone. CDR3 in amino acids: CASTRTSGNTGELFF. In nucleotides, the CDR3 is TGTGCCAGCACGCGAACTAGCGGGAACACCGGGGAGCTGTTTTTT. This sequence joins TRBV13 and TRBJ2-2, with 8 nucleotides matching TRBD2. The CDR3 runs to 15 residues. The junction had 5 bases not matched to a gene; V was cut back by 7 bases and J by 1 base. Per the germline V gene, CDR1 is PRHDT and CDR2 is FYEKMQ (reference sequence).

The chain has TRBV7-6 and TRBJ2-2; D not resolved. The CDR3 is made up of 15 amino acids. Trimming left V 6 bases short and J 6 bases short, with 17 bases between. Looked up from germline, CDR1 is SGHVS and CDR2 is FNYEAQ. CDR3 protein: CASRPPLRDAGELFF. CDR3 nucleotides: TGTGCCAGCAGACCTCCTCTGCGAGACGCCGGGGAGCTGTTTTTT.

The chain joins TRBV11-2 to TRBJ2-5, with 8 bases fitting TRBD2. J lost 5 bases, V lost 4 bases, and 9 bases had no gene match. CDR3 length equals 15 residues. Germline V gene lookup returns CDR1 SGHAT and CDR2 FQNNGV. As DNA, the CDR3 is TGTGCCAGCAGCTCCCAGCGGGAGAGGAGTGAGACCCAGTACTTC. It specifies CASSSQRERSETQYF. Drawing the rest from reference TRBV11-2 and TRBJ2-5, the complete variable domain is EAGVAQSPRYKIIEKRQSVAFWCNPISGHATLYWYQQILGQGPKLLIQFQNNGVVDDSQLPKDRFSAERLKGVDSTLKIQPAKLEDSAVYLCASSSQRERSETQYFGPGTRLLVL.

Notes on this clone: This sample also contains other DNA sequences that code for the same CDR3. The rearrangement uses TRBV29-1 and TRBJ1-5; D remains unclear. The germline gives CDR1 SQVTM, CDR2 ANQGSEA. V dropped 6 bases and J dropped 0 bases, with 6 bases sitting between them. There are 12 residues in the CDR3. In nucleotides, the CDR3 is TGCAGCGTCGCAGATAGCAATCAGCCCCAGCATTTT. Its protein product is CSVADSNQPQHF.

This chain connects TRBV19 to TRBJ1-1; D may be TRBD1 (5 bases). Germline CDR1 reads LNHDA; CDR2 reads SQIVND (reference sequence). This CDR3 spans 14 amino acids. V lost 1 base, J lost 3 bases, and 9 bases lay in between. This CDR3 reads CASSIGQGDTEAFF. CDR3 nucleotides: TGTGCCAGTAGTATAGGGCAGGGCGACACTGAAGCTTTCTTT.

This clone has just a few counts. In DNA, the CDR3 is TGTGCCAGTAGTCTCGGACTAAGAAACAATGAGCAGTTCTTC. Its translation is CASSLGLRNNEQFF. The chain couples TRBV19 to TRBJ2-1, with D perhaps matching TRBD2 (6 bases). V gave up 5 bases and J gave up 5 bases, with 13 bases separating them. The CDR3 totals 14 residues. Germline lookup yields CDR1 LNHDA and CDR2 SQIVND (reference sequence).

Only one count was recorded for this clone. A read error may be the cause here, since a much bigger clone is one base away. This chain connects TRBV6-5 to TRBJ1-1; no firm D call. V was cut by 6 bases and J by 0 bases, with 8 bases left in between. CDR1 and CDR2 (germline): MNHEY, SVGAGI. The CDR3 totals 13 residues. The CDR3, as DNA: TGTGCCAGCAGGATAGGGATGAACACTGAAGCTTTCTTT. Translated, it gives CASRIGMNTEAFF.